This T cell receptor (beta chain) was sequenced for a study of beta chain features in type 1 diabetes. Study-level information: Healthy donors resembled patients in age, gender and cell yields.

Worth noting for this clone: Its antigen is not identified.

The authors reverse transcribed all of the isolated RNA, so sequencing captured expressed TCRB transcripts. Here immunoSEQ multiplex PCR was the method, and the copy in TCRdb shows in-frame clones only, minus some. This table has about 700,000 clones, around an eighth appearing once. Overall study results and limits: High-TCR-expressing cells could be over-represented by cDNA sequencing. All four CD4+ subsets of Type 1 diabetes patients contained TCRB CDR3s that were moderately but significantly shorter. HLA effects on TCRB rearrangement stayed unresolved here.

The CDR3 length is 13 residues. V was pared by 5 bases and J by 8 bases, with 4 bases of the junction left unmatched. In germline, CDR1 is KGHSH, CDR2 LQKENI. The specimen was naive CD4+ T cells from blood. V gene TRBV18 combines with J gene TRBJ1-5, with 9 bases that match TRBD1. The receptor's source is a young man with type 1 diabetes. DNA for the CDR3: TGTGCCAGCTCAGTCCGGGACAGGGAGCCCCAGCATTTT. This translates into CASSVRDREPQHF.